The clone carrying this T cell receptor beta chain was picked up a small number of times. The sample is drawn from a study of technical replicates of blood from several donors. This table comes from immunoSEQ multiplex PCR, and its TCRdb copy is limited to in-frame clones, with some not included. The table records around 76,000 clones, 95% to 97% of them present only once. The V gene's germline CDR1 is SEHNR and CDR2 FQNEAQ (reference sequence). This CDR3 contains 15 residues. Trimming cost V 5 bases and J 3 bases; bases outside gene matches: 9. Sequenced material: T cells isolated from PBMCs. This TCR was recovered from a human donor in good health. The rearrangement uses TRBV7-9 and TRBJ2-7; 8 nucleotides line up with TRBD1. CDR3 amino acids: CASSQIRTGNYEQYF. CDR3 sequence (DNA): TGTGCCAGCAGCCAAATTCGGACAGGGAACTACGAGCAGTACTTC.